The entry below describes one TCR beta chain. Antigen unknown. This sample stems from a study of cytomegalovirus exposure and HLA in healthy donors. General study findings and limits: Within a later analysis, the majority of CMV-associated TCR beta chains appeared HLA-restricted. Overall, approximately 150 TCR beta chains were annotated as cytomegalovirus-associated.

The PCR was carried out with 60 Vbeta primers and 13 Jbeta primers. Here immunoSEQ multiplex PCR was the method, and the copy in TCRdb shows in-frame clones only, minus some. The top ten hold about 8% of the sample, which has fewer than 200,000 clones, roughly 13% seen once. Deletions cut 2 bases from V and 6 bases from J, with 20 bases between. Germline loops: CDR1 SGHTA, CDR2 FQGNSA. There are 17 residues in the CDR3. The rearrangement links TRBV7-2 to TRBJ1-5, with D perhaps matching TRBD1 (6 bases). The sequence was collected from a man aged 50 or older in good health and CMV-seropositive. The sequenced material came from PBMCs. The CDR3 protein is CASSLWGRGEVSQPQHF. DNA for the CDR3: TGTGCCAGCAGCTTATGGGGGCGGGGGGAGGTCAGTCAGCCCCAGCATTTT.